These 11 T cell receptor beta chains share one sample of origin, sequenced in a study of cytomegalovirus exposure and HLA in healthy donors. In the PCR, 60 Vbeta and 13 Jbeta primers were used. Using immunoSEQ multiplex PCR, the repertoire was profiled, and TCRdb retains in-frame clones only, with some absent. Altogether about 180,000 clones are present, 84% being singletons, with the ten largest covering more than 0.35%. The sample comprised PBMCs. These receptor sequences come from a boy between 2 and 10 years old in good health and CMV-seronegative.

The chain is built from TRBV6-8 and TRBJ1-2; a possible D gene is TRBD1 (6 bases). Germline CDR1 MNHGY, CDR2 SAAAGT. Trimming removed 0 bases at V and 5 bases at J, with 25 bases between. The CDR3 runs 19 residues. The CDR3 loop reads CASSYSKLGASTHIYGYTF. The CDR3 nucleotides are TGTGCCAGCAGTTACTCGAAATTGGGGGCCTCGACCCACATTTATGGCTACACCTTC.

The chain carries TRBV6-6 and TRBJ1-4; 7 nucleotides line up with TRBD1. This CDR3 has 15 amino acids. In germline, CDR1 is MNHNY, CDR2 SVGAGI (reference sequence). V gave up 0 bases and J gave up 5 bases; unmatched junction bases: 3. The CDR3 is CASSYSSGGNEKLFF. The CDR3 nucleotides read TGTGCCAGCAGTTACTCGTCAGGGGGGAATGAAAAACTGTTTTTT.

Here the CDR3 DNA reads TGCGCCAGCAGCGTATTAGGGGGAACGACTGAAGCTTTCTTT. As protein: CASSVLGGTTEAFF. The chain joins TRBV5-1 to TRBJ1-1; TRBD1 is a possible D gene (6 bases). The CDR3 is 14 amino acids. Between the trimmed V and J ends, which lost 4 bases and 5 bases, there was a span of 15 bases. Germline V CDR1 and CDR2: SGHRS, YFSETQ.

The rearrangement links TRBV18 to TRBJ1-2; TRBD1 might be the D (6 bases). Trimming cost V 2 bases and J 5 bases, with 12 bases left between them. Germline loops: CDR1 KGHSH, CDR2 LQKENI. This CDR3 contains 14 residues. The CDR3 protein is CASSPDRRPYGYTF. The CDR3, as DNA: TGTGCCAGCTCACCAGACAGGCGACCGTATGGCTACACCTTC.

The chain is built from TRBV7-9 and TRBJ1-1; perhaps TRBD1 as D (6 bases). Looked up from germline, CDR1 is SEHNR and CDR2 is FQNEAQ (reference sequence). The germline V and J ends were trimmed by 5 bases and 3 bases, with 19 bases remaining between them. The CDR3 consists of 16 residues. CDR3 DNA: TGTGCCAGCAGCGCGGGGGCGCAGTATGTGGACACTGAAGCTTTCTTT. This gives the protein CASSAGAQYVDTEAFF.

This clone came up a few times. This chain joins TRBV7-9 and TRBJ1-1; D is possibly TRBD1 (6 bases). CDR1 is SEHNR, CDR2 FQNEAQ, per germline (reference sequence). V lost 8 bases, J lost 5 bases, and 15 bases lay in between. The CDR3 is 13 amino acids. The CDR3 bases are TGTGCCAGCCGACGGGACCAGGGGACTGAAGCTTTCTTT. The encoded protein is CASRRDQGTEAFF.

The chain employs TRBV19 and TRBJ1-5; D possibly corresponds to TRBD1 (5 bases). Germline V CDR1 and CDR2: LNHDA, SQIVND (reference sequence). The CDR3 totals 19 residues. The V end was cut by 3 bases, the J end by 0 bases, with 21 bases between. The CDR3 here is CASSIGLGSWGDSNQPQHF. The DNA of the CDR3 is TGTGCCAGTAGTATCGGCCTTGGCAGTTGGGGGGATAGCAATCAGCCCCAGCATTTT.

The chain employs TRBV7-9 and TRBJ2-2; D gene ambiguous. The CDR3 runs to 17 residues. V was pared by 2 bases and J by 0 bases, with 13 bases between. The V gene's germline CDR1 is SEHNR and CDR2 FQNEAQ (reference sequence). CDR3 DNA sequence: TGTGCCAGCAGCTTAAACGGTTTTGCGTCGAACACCGGGGAGCTGTTTTTT. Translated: CASSLNGFASNTGELFF.

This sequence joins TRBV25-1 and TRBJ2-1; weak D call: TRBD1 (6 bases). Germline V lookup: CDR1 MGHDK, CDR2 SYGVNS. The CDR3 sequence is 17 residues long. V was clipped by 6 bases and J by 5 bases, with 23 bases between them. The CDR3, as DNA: TGTGCCAGCAGCCACGAGCGACAGGTACGGACAAACAATGAGCAGTTCTTC. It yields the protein CASSHERQVRTNNEQFF.

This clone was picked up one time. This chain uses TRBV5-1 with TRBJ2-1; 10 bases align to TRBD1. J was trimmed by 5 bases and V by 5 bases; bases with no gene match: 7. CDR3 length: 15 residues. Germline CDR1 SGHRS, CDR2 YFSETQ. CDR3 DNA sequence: TGCGCCAGCAGGGCTGACAGGGGGCAGAACAATGAGCAGTTCTTC. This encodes CASRADRGQNNEQFF.

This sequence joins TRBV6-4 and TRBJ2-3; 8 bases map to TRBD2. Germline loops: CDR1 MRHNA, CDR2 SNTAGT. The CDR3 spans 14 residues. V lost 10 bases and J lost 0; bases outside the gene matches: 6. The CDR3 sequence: CATPTGGSTDTQYF. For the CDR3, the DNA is TGTGCCACACCGACGGGGGGGAGCACAGATACGCAGTATTTT.